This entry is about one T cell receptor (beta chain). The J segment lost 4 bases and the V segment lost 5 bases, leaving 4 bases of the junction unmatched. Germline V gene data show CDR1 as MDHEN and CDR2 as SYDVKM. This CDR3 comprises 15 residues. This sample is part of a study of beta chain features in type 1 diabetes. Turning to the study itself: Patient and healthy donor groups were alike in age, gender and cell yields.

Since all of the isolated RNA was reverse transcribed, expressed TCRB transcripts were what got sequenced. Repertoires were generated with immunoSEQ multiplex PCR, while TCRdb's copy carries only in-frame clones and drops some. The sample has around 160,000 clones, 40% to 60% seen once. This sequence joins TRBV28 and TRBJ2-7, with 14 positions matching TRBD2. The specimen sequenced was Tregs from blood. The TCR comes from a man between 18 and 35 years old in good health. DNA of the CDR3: TGTGCCAGCAGTCTCCGGACTAGCGGGAGGTACGAGCAGTACTTC. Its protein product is CASSLRTSGRYEQYF.